These 24 T cell receptor beta chains came from one sample sequenced in a study of neurological immune-mediated disorders. TCRdb re-derived calls from the 5' RACE reads in MiXCR, one entry per CDR3 protein. Of about 120,000 distinct CDR3 sequences in the sample, roughly 3.2% were seen once. The sample consisted of PBMCs. All receptors come from a woman aged 25 to 45 with multiple sclerosis.

This clonotype was counted at least ten times. The chain links TRBV6-2 or TRBV6-3 to TRBJ2-1, with D perhaps matching TRBD1 (5 bases). Trimming stripped 5 bases from V and 0 bases from J, with 14 bases between. CDR3 length: 16 residues. CDR1 and CDR2 from the germline V gene are MNHEY and SVGEGT. DNA for the CDR3: TGTGCCAGCAGTCCATTACAGGAGAGCTCCTACAATGAGCAGTTCTTC. It is translated as CASSPLQESSYNEQFF.

This clonotype was seen ten or more times. The chain uses TRBV29-1 and TRBJ2-7; D may be TRBD2 (6 bases). The CDR3 is 12 residues long. Germline V gives CDR1 SQVTM, CDR2 ANQGSEA. Trimming took 4 bases from V and 7 from J, leaving 14 bases between them. CDR3 nucleotide sequence: TGCAGCGTTGTCCCGGGAGTTGGGGAGCAGTACTTC. Its translation is CSVVPGVGEQYF.

There are many counts of this clonotype. V usage is TRBV20-1 and J usage is TRBJ2-5; D assignment may be TRBD1 or TRBD2 (5 bases each). Per the germline V gene, CDR1 is DFQATT and CDR2 is SNEGSKA (reference sequence). The CDR3 sequence is 14 residues long. The V and J ends lost 6 bases and 1 base respectively, with 15 bases between them. Here the CDR3 DNA reads TGCAGTGCCCAGAGGGGACGGGGCCAAGAGACCCAGTACTTC. It translates to CSAQRGRGQETQYF.

In its sample, this clonotype was seen many times. The chain links TRBV6-2 or TRBV6-3 to TRBJ1-2; D is perhaps TRBD1 (5 bases). The CDR3 runs to 14 residues. Per the germline V gene, CDR1 is MNHEY and CDR2 is SVGEGT. Trimming shortened V by 4 bases and J by 4 bases, and 13 bases separated the two germline ends. CDR3 DNA: TGTGCCAGCAGTTTGGGACTGGGGGGCTATGGCTACACCTTC. It translates to CASSLGLGGYGYTF.

This clonotype was counted only a few times. This rearrangement joins TRBV7-2 to TRBJ2-6, with TRBD2 as a possible D gene (6 bases). Germline V lookup: CDR1 SGHTA, CDR2 FQGNSA. CDR3 length: 18 amino acids. V dropped 1 base and J dropped 0 bases, with 13 bases sitting between them. The CDR3 spells CASSLGLRGSSGANVLTF. The DNA of the CDR3 is TGTGCCAGCAGCTTAGGCTTGCGGGGCAGCTCTGGGGCCAACGTCCTGACTTTC. The full variable domain, with the rest looked up from reference TRBV7-2 and TRBJ2-6, is GAGVSQSPSNKVTEKGKDVELRCDPISGHTALYWYRQSLGQGLEFLIYFQGNSAPDKSGLPSDRFSAERTGGSVSTLTIQRTQQEDSAVYLCASSLGLRGSSGANVLTFGAGSRLTVL.

This clonotype occurred a few times. V gene TRBV20-1 combines with J gene TRBJ2-7; TRBD2 agrees at 7 bases. V lost 1 base and J lost 4; bases outside the gene matches: 7. CDR3 size: 14 residues. The germline V gene has CDR1 DFQATT and CDR2 SNEGSKA (reference sequence). The CDR3 loop is CSARGGEGRYEQYF. CDR3 DNA sequence: TGCAGTGCTAGAGGAGGGGAGGGCCGGTACGAGCAGTACTTC.

This clonotype has at least ten counts. The V call is TRBV7-2, the J call TRBJ2-1; D is possibly TRBD1 (5 bases). The germline gives CDR1 SGHTA, CDR2 FQGNSA. CDR3 length: 15 residues. The germline V and J ends were trimmed by 3 bases and 6 bases, with 15 bases remaining between them. Written as DNA, the CDR3 is TGTGCCAGCAGCTTCGCCGGCAGGGTCGGCAATGAGCAGTTCTTC. It codes for CASSFAGRVGNEQFF.

This clonotype showed up many times. CDR3 amino acids: CSAPVGQGSNQPQHF. The CDR3 coding sequence is TGCAGTGCGCCAGTGGGACAGGGTAGCAATCAGCCCCAGCATTTT. The chain is built from TRBV20-1 and TRBJ1-5; TRBD1 matches at 9 bases. CDR1 and CDR2 (germline): DFQATT, SNEGSKA (reference sequence). The V gene end was trimmed by 6 bases and the J gene end by 0 bases; junction bases not matched to a gene: 6. CDR3 size: 15 residues.

V and J are TRBV20-1 and TRBJ1-1; D is unresolved. The germline gives CDR1 DFQATT, CDR2 SNEGSKA (reference sequence). Trimming removed 8 bases at V and 0 bases at J, with 10 bases between. CDR3 length: 12 residues. The CDR3 reads CSTRRMNTEAFF. The CDR3 nucleotides read TGCAGTACTCGGCGGATGAACACTGAAGCTTTCTTT.

There are many counts of this clonotype. The chain joins TRBV27 to TRBJ2-2, with TRBD2 matching over 13 bases. Germline lookup yields CDR1 MNHEY and CDR2 SMNVEV (reference sequence). Trimming removed 6 bases from V and 1 base from J; junction bases left unmatched: 14. This CDR3 has 20 residues. The CDR3 is CASSDPATSGRPLNTGELFF. DNA for the CDR3: TGTGCCAGCAGCGACCCGGCGACTAGCGGGAGGCCTCTGAACACCGGGGAGCTGTTTTTT.

This clonotype was seen many times. The chain carries TRBV13 and TRBJ1-1; no clear D. Trimming stripped 1 base from V and 4 bases from J, with 13 bases between. The CDR3 spans 15 residues. Germline V gene sequence: CDR1 PRHDT, CDR2 FYEKMQ (reference sequence). The CDR3 nucleotides are TGTGCCAGCAGCTTAGTAGAACCTCGGACCACTGAAGCTTTCTTT. Amino acids: CASSLVEPRTTEAFF.

This clonotype has ten or more counts. The J gene is TRBJ2-7, the V gene TRBV12-3 or TRBV12-4; D is undetermined. This CDR3 has 11 amino acids. V was clipped by 5 bases and J by 3 bases, with 5 bases between them. CDR3 protein: CASSTIYEQYF. CDR3 coding DNA: TGTGCCAGCAGTACCATCTACGAGCAGTACTTC.

This clonotype was seen many times. The chain uses TRBV7-2 and TRBJ2-1, with 11 positions matching TRBD2. The V gene's germline CDR1 is SGHTA and CDR2 FQGNSA. The junction had 5 bases not matched to a gene; V was cut back by 2 bases and J by 8 bases. CDR3 length equals 15 residues. In nucleotides, the CDR3 is TGTGCCAGCAGCTTACTAGCGGGGGGCCCCCATGAGCAGTTCTTC. Its translation: CASSLLAGGPHEQFF.

The sample holds many counts of this clonotype. The chain employs TRBV27 and TRBJ1-5, with D possibly matching TRBD1 (6 bases). The germline V gene has CDR1 MNHEY and CDR2 SMNVEV (reference sequence). This CDR3 contains 14 residues. V shed 5 bases and J shed 2 bases, with 10 bases lying between them. CDR3 nucleotides: TGTGCCAGCAGTATCGCAGGGGGCAATCAGCCCCAGCATTTT. Translated, it gives CASSIAGGNQPQHF.

This clonotype was counted ten times or more. This chain joins TRBV2 and TRBJ2-7, with D unresolved. The CDR3 runs 13 residues. The V and J ends lost 0 bases and 0 bases respectively, with 3 bases between them. Germline CDR1 is SNHLY and CDR2 is FYNNEI. The CDR3 sequence is CASSEAVSYEQYF. The CDR3 DNA sequence: TGTGCCAGCAGTGAAGCCGTCTCCTACGAGCAGTACTTC.

In its sample, this clonotype was seen a few times. Possible read error: a much larger clone is one base away. The chain is built from TRBV7-8 and TRBJ2-1; 8 nucleotides line up with TRBD2. The V gene end was trimmed by 5 bases and the J gene end by 9 bases; junction bases not matched to a gene: 15. The CDR3 length is 16 residues. CDR1 and CDR2 from the germline V gene are SGHVS and FQNEAQ. The CDR3 loop reads CASSIGRAGGWREQFF. CDR3 nucleotides: TGTGCCAGCAGCATTGGGCGGGCGGGGGGCTGGCGTGAGCAGTTCTTC.

This clonotype was seen many times. V and J are TRBV14 and TRBJ2-1; TRBD2 might be the D (6 bases). The CDR3 is 13 residues long. CDR1 and CDR2 (germline): SGHDN, FVKESK. The V end lost 4 bases, the J end lost 6 bases, and 10 bases lay between the germline ends. For the CDR3, the DNA is TGTGCCAGCAGCCCCACTAGCACCAATGAGCAGTTCTTC. Its protein is CASSPTSTNEQFF. The full variable domain, its missing parts supplied by reference TRBV14 and TRBJ2-1, is EAGVTQFPSHSVIEKGQTVTLRCDPISGHDNLYWYRRVMGKEIKFLLHFVKESKQDESGMPNNRFLAERTGGTYSTLKVQPAELEDSGVYFCASSPTSTNEQFFGPGTRLTVL.

This clonotype was counted a few times. The chain is built from TRBV28 and TRBJ2-2, with D uncertain. Trimming took 3 bases from V and 2 from J, leaving 7 bases between them. This CDR3 contains 14 residues. The germline V gene has CDR1 MDHEN and CDR2 SYDVKM. As DNA, the CDR3 is TGTGCCAGCAGTTTGTGGGGTAACACCGGGGAGCTGTTTTTT. It encodes CASSLWGNTGELFF. Looking up the rest from reference TRBV28 and TRBJ2-2 gives the full variable domain: DVKVTQSSRYLVKRTGEKVFLECVQDMDHENMFWYRQDPGLGLRLIYFSYDVKMKEKGDIPEGYSVSREKKERFSLILESASTNQTSMYLCASSLWGNTGELFFGEGSRLTVL.

This clonotype was seen a few times. The genes are TRBV4-3 and TRBJ1-1; 9 bases are a match to TRBD1. The germline V gene encodes CDR1 LGHNA and CDR2 YSLEER. V dropped 6 bases and J dropped 4; count of bases not matched to a gene: 6. This CDR3 is 14 amino acids long. The CDR3 region is CASRQDRGTTEAFF. DNA for the CDR3: TGCGCCAGCAGACAGGACAGGGGCACCACTGAAGCTTTCTTT.

The sample holds many counts of this clonotype. The chain links TRBV4-3 to TRBJ2-1; no clear D. V lost 5 bases, J lost 7 bases, and 18 bases lay in between. CDR3 size: 15 residues. The germline V gene encodes CDR1 LGHNA and CDR2 YSLEER. The CDR3 DNA sequence: TGCGCCAGCAGCTCCCGGGTCTCCGATGGGAATGAGCAGTTCTTC. Its protein product is CASSSRVSDGNEQFF.

This clonotype was seen many times. The J gene is TRBJ2-6, the V gene TRBV20-1; D is perhaps TRBD1 (6 bases). Trimming took 6 bases from V and 2 from J, leaving 17 bases between them. Germline CDR1 DFQATT, CDR2 SNEGSKA (reference sequence). The CDR3 totals 16 residues. Here the CDR3 reads CSAKLEGGAGANVLTF. DNA of the CDR3: TGCAGTGCGAAACTAGAAGGGGGAGCTGGGGCCAACGTCCTGACTTTC.

This clonotype was observed many times. The chain couples TRBV3-1 to TRBJ1-4; the D gene is possibly TRBD1 (5 bases). The germline gives CDR1 LGHDT, CDR2 YNNKEL (reference sequence). V dropped 4 bases and J dropped 1 base, with 7 bases sitting between them. The CDR3 spans 14 residues. The CDR3 region is CASSPRGTNEKLFF. In DNA form, the CDR3 reads TGTGCCAGCAGCCCGAGGGGAACTAATGAAAAACTGTTTTTT.

This clonotype was picked up many times. The chain carries TRBV7-2 and TRBJ1-1, with 7 bases aligning to TRBD1. The CDR3 loop spans 15 amino acids. V lost 5 bases and J lost 0; bases outside the gene matches: 6. Germline V gene lookup returns CDR1 SGHTA and CDR2 FQGNSA. The CDR3 DNA is TGTGCCAGCAGCCTCCTAACAGGGGTGAACACTGAAGCTTTCTTT. Amino acid sequence: CASSLLTGVNTEAFF.

This clonotype was counted many times. This sequence joins TRBV12-3 or TRBV12-4 and TRBJ1-2, with D perhaps TRBD1 (5 bases). The CDR3 loop spans 14 amino acids. The germline V and J ends were trimmed by 6 bases and 4 bases, with 15 bases remaining between them. CDR3 DNA sequence: TGTGCCAGCAGGGACGTGGGGCAGGGCTATGGCTACACCTTC. This encodes CASRDVGQGYGYTF.